A selection of T cell receptor beta chains follows, all from one sample in a study of blood T cell repertoires in COVID-19. Repertoires were generated with immunoSEQ multiplex PCR, while TCRdb's copy carries only in-frame clones and drops some. The table records 70,000 or so clones, around nine tenths of them present only once. The sequenced sample was peripheral blood. The source is a woman aged 18-30 years with acute or convalescent COVID-19. Both conserved end residues are part of each CDR3. A D gene is named only where the DNA matches it firmly. A clone size is listed for some rows: how often the clone was seen (once, few, many), or a class if it is expanded.

D	V	size	J	CDR3	DNA
TRBD1	TRBV6-2/TRBV6-3	-	TRBJ2-1	CASSPLGGSGQGSLIVYNEQFF	TGTGCCAGCAGCCCCTTAGGAGGATCGGGACAGGGCTCCCTAATAGTCTACAATGAGCAGTTCTTC
TRBD1	TRBV30	-	TRBJ1-5	CAMGQGGNQPQHF	TGTGCCATGGGACAGGGAGGCAATCAGCCCCAGCATTTT
TRBD1	TRBV11-2	-	TRBJ1-1	CASSPTIPGGTNTEAFF	TGTGCCAGCAGCCCTACTATTCCAGGGGGCACGAACACTGAAGCTTTCTTT
TRBD1	TRBV30	-	TRBJ1-2	CAWSGDRAQANYGYTF	TGTGCCTGGAGTGGGGACAGGGCTCAAGCTAACTATGGCTACACCTTC
-	TRBV30	once	TRBJ2-1	CAWSPGSYNEQFF	TGTGCCTGGAGTCCGGGCTCCTACAATGAGCAGTTCTTC
TRBD1	TRBV7-6	-	TRBJ2-5	CASSLDRTGGETQYF	TGTGCCAGCAGCTTAGACCGGACAGGGGGGGAGACCCAGTACTTC
-	TRBV2	-	TRBJ2-5	CASSERQPNLTQYF	TGTGCCAGCAGTGAGAGACAGCCAAATTTGACCCAGTACTTC
-	TRBV4-1	-	TRBJ1-5	CASSQDREGNQPQHF	TGCGCCAGCAGCCAAGATAGAGAAGGCAATCAGCCCCAGCATTTT
TRBD2	TRBV24-1	once	TRBJ2-1	CATSDPRTSGLRDEQFF	TGTGCCACCAGTGATCCCCGGACTAGCGGCCTTCGGGATGAGCAGTTCTTC
TRBD1	TRBV11-2	-	TRBJ1-3	CASSRTGANSGNTIYF	TGTGCCAGCAGCAGGACAGGGGCTAACTCTGGAAACACCATATATTTT
TRBD2	TRBV7-2	-	TRBJ2-3	CASSSNRLAGTDTQYF	TGTGCCAGCAGCTCCAACCGACTAGCGGGCACAGATACGCAGTATTTT
TRBD2	TRBV27	few	TRBJ2-1	CASSWSSGFNEQFF	TGTGCCAGCAGTTGGTCTAGCGGATTCAATGAGCAGTTCTTC
-	TRBV19	once	TRBJ1-1	CASSATVNTEAFF	TGTGCCAGTAGTGCTACAGTGAACACTGAAGCTTTCTTT
-	TRBV6-5	-	TRBJ1-2	CASKVGGSTNYGYTF	TGTGCCAGCAAAGTGGGGGGATCCACTAACTATGGCTACACCTTC
TRBD1	TRBV5-1	-	TRBJ1-2	CASSLGHRDRNYGYTF	TGCGCCAGCAGCTTGGGCCACCGGGACAGGAACTATGGCTACACCTTC
TRBD2	TRBV4-3	-	TRBJ2-7	CASSQDPAGGPSYEQYF	TGCGCCAGCAGCCAAGATCCGGCGGGAGGGCCCTCCTACGAGCAGTACTTC
TRBD1	TRBV30	-	TRBJ2-1	CAWKDHRGSYNEQFF	TGTGCCTGGAAAGACCACAGGGGGTCCTACAATGAGCAGTTCTTC
-	TRBV29-1	-	TRBJ1-2	CSSESGDGYTF	TGCAGCTCCGAATCGGGAGATGGCTACACCTTC
TRBD1	TRBV6-5	-	TRBJ1-1	CASREGQMNTEAFF	TGTGCCAGCAGGGAGGGACAGATGAACACTGAAGCTTTCTTT
-	TRBV12-2	-	TRBJ1-2	CASRLPRQLDEHGYTF	TGTGCAAGTCGCTTACCACGCCAACTCGATGAGCATGGCTACACCTTC
-	TRBV2	-	TRBJ1-2	CASSPGQINYGYTF	TGTGCCAGCAGTCCGGGACAAATTAACTATGGCTACACCTTC
TRBD1	TRBV7-9	-	TRBJ1-4	CASSEGQGNEKLFF	TGTGCCAGCAGCGAGGGACAGGGTAATGAAAAACTGTTTTTT
TRBD1	TRBV20-1	-	TRBJ1-1	CSASNRGQGGGGGTEAFF	TGCAGTGCTAGTAATAGGGGACAGGGAGGCGGAGGGGGCACTGAAGCTTTCTTT
-	TRBV19	-	TRBJ1-1	CASSMIPGQTNTEAFF	TGTGCCAGTAGTATGATACCGGGACAAACGAACACTGAAGCTTTCTTT
TRBD1	TRBV18	-	TRBJ1-2	CASSSETGTHYGYTF	TGTGCCAGCTCGTCGGAGACAGGGACCCACTATGGCTACACCTTC
-	TRBV19	-	TRBJ1-2	CASSLNGDYGYTF	TGTGCCAGTAGTCTTAATGGAGACTATGGCTACACCTTC
TRBD2	TRBV5-1	-	TRBJ2-3	CASSRTSGGLTDTQYF	TGCGCCAGCAGCCGGACTAGCGGGGGACTCACAGATACGCAGTATTTT
-	TRBV9	-	TRBJ2-7	CAITQGRTIEQYF	TGTGCCATTACCCAGGGACGGACTATCGAGCAGTACTTC
-	TRBV4-1	-	TRBJ2-3	CASSPLLTGLSTDTQYF	TGCGCCAGCAGCCCCCTATTGACGGGACTCAGCACAGATACGCAGTATTTT
-	TRBV4-1	-	TRBJ2-5	CASSQGGGGPQETQYF	TGCGCCAGCAGCCAGGGTGGCGGGGGCCCCCAAGAGACCCAGTACTTC
TRBD2	TRBV28	-	TRBJ2-5	CASSFAGGPETQYF	TGTGCCAGCAGTTTTGCGGGGGGGCCGGAGACCCAGTACTTC
-	TRBV11-2	-	TRBJ2-1	CASSSAPSPNEQFF	TGTGCCAGCAGCTCCGCCCCGAGTCCCAATGAGCAGTTCTTC
TRBD2	TRBV30	-	TRBJ2-3	CACRTSGLDPTDTQYF	TGTGCCTGTAGGACTAGCGGCTTGGACCCCACAGATACGCAGTATTTT
-	TRBV5-4	-	TRBJ1-1	CASSLGQGITEAFF	TGTGCCAGCAGCTTGGGGCAGGGAATCACTGAAGCTTTCTTT
TRBD1	TRBV5-4	-	TRBJ1-4	CASSPTGGKGEKLFF	TGTGCCAGCAGCCCGACAGGGGGGAAAGGTGAAAAACTGTTTTTT
TRBD2	TRBV6-2/TRBV6-3	-	TRBJ2-5	CASSDRTSWETQYF	TGTGCCAGCAGTGACAGGACTAGCTGGGAGACCCAGTACTTC
-	TRBV2	-	TRBJ2-7	CASLSWQSYEQYF	TGTGCCAGCTTGTCGTGGCAATCCTACGAGCAGTACTTC
TRBD2	TRBV2	-	TRBJ2-2	CASSDLISGATGELFF	TGTGCCAGCAGTGACCTGATTAGCGGGGCCACCGGGGAGCTGTTTTTT
TRBD1	TRBV4-1	-	TRBJ1-2	CASSQVTGTGAYGYTF	TGCGCCAGCAGCCAAGTAACGGGAACAGGGGCTTATGGCTACACCTTC